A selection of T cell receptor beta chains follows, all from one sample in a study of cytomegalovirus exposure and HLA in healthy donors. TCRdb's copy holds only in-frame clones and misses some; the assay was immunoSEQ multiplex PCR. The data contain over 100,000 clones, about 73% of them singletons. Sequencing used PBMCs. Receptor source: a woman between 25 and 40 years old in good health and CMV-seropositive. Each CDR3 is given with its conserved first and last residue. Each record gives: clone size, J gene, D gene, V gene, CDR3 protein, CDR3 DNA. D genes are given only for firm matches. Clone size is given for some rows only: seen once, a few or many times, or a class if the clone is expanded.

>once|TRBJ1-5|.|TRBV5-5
CASSLITDQPQHF
TGTGCCAGCAGCTTGATAACGGATCAGCCCCAGCATTTT
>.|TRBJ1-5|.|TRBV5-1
CASRETYSNQPQHF
TGCGCCAGCAGGGAGACGTATAGCAATCAGCCCCAGCATTTT
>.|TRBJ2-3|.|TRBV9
CASSVAGGADTQYF
TGTGCCAGCAGCGTAGCGGGGGGCGCAGATACGCAGTATTTT
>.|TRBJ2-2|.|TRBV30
CAWSVRGWTGELFF
TGTGCCTGGAGTGTACGCGGTTGGACCGGGGAGCTGTTTTTT
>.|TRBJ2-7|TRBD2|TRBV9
CASSVGGSSYEQYF
TGTGCCAGCAGCGTAGGCGGGAGCTCCTACGAGCAGTACTTC
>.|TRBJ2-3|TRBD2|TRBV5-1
CASSSGLAASTDTQYF
TGCGCCAGCAGCTCGGGACTAGCGGCCAGCACAGATACGCAGTATTTT
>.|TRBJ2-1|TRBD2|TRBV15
CATSNRRGGAYNEQFF
TGTGCCACCAGCAACCGCCGCGGGGGGGCCTACAATGAGCAGTTCTTC
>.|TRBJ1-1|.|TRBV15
CATSRDQNTEAFF
TGTGCCACCAGCAGAGATCAGAACACTGAAGCTTTCTTT
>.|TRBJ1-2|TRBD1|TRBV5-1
CASSTGTGANYGYTF
TGCGCCAGCAGCACCGGGACAGGAGCTAACTATGGCTACACCTTC
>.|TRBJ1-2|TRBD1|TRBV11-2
CASSSGQVYGYTF
TGTGCCAGCAGCTCGGGACAGGTCTATGGCTACACCTTC
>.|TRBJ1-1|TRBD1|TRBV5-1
CASSLQGAGISEAFF
TGCGCCAGCAGCTTACAGGGGGCGGGTATCTCTGAAGCTTTCTTT
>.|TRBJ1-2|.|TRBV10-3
CAISEGFRANYGYTF
TGTGCCATCAGTGAGGGGTTCCGGGCTAACTATGGCTACACCTTC
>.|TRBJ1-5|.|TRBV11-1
CASSSSSGNQPQHF
TGTGCCAGCAGCTCGTCTTCAGGAAATCAGCCCCAGCATTTT
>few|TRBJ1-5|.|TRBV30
CAWSNPLTDIIGNQPQHF
TGTGCCTGGAGCAATCCACTGACGGACATCATTGGCAATCAGCCCCAGCATTTT
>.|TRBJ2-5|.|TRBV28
CASSGFLGTAQETQYF
TGTGCCAGCAGCGGTTTCCTGGGCACAGCCCAAGAGACCCAGTACTTC
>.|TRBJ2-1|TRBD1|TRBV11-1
CASRSRGDRGLNEQFF
TGTGCCAGCAGATCACGGGGAGACAGGGGCCTCAATGAGCAGTTCTTC
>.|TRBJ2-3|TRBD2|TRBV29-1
CSAAGGQGDTQYF
TGCAGCGCCGCGGGGGGACAAGGAGATACGCAGTATTTT
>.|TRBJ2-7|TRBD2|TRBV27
CASSFIAGGPFYEQYF
TGTGCCAGCAGTTTCATAGCGGGGGGACCATTCTACGAGCAGTACTTC
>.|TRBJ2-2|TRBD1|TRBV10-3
CAISGTGINTGELFF
TGTGCCATCAGCGGGACAGGGATTAACACCGGGGAGCTGTTTTTT
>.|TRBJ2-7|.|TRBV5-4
CASSLAGGGAPVHEQYF
TGTGCCAGCAGCTTGGCCGGAGGGGGGGCCCCCGTCCACGAGCAGTACTTC
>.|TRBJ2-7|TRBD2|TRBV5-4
CASSWTSGGSYEQYF
TGTGCCAGCAGCTGGACTAGCGGGGGGTCCTACGAGCAGTACTTC
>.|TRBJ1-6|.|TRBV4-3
CASSQDESGTPNSPLHF
TGCGCCAGCAGCCAAGATGAGAGCGGGACACCTAATTCACCCCTCCACTTT
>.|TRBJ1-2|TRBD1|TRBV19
CASSAWTGTNYGYTF
TGTGCCAGTAGTGCGTGGACAGGGACTAACTATGGCTACACCTTC
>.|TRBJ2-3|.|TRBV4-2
CASSQDGTGSSTDTQYF
TGTGCCAGCAGCCAAGATGGCACAGGGTCGAGCACAGATACGCAGTATTTT
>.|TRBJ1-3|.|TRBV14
CASSPLGGYNTIYF
TGTGCCAGCAGCCCCTTAGGGGGTTACAACACCATATATTTT
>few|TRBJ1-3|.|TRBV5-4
CASSFPNTIYF
TGTGCCAGCAGCTTTCCGAACACCATATATTTT
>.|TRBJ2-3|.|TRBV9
CASSPRPGGYPGDTQYF
TGTGCCAGCAGCCCACGGCCGGGCGGGTATCCTGGAGATACGCAGTATTTT
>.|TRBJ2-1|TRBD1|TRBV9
CASSVVGTGDGEQFF
TGTGCCAGCAGCGTAGTGGGGACAGGGGACGGTGAGCAGTTCTTC
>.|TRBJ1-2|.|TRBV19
CASSIDQDMGIGGYTF
TGTGCCAGTAGTATAGACCAGGACATGGGGATAGGCGGCTACACCTTC
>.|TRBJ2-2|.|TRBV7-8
CASSLVFRNRNTGELFF
TGTGCCAGCAGCTTAGTTTTTCGTAATAGAAACACCGGGGAGCTGTTTTTT
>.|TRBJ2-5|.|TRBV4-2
CASSQDVRKETQYF
TGTGCCAGCAGCCAAGATGTGAGAAAAGAGACCCAGTACTTC
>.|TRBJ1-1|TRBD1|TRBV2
CASTKGQAPRNTEAFF
TGTGCCAGCACTAAAGGACAGGCTCCGAGGAACACTGAAGCTTTCTTT
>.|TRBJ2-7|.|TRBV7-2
CASSLAFNREGEQYF
TGTGCCAGCAGCTTAGCGTTTAACAGGGAGGGCGAGCAGTACTTC
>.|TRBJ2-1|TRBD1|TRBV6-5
CASSRPGQGNDEQFF
TGTGCCAGCAGTAGGCCGGGACAGGGAAACGATGAGCAGTTCTTC
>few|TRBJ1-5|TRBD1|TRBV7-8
CASSLGQGSNQPQHF
TGTGCCAGCAGCTTAGGACAGGGGAGCAATCAGCCCCAGCATTTT
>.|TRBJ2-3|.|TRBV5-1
CASSNRDTDTQYF
TGCGCCAGCAGCAACCGGGACACAGATACGCAGTATTTT
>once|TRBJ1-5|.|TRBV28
CASSLLEGGVQPQHF
TGTGCCAGCAGTCTGCTTGAGGGAGGGGTCCAGCCCCAGCATTTT
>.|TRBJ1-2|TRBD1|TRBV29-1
CSVEETGTGGNYGYTF
TGCAGCGTTGAAGAGACCGGGACAGGCGGAAACTATGGCTACACCTTC
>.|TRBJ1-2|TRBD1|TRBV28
CASSSKIIRDRARANYGYTF
TGTGCCAGCAGTAGTAAAATCATTCGGGACAGGGCTCGGGCTAACTATGGCTACACCTTC
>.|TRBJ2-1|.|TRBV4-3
CASSQDDFYNEQFF
TGCGCCAGCAGCCAAGATGACTTTTACAATGAGCAGTTCTTC
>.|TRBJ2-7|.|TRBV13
CASSLLYEQYF
TGTGCCAGCAGCTTACTCTACGAGCAGTACTTC
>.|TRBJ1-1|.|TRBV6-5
CASSSVGGTEAFF
TGTGCCAGCAGTTCGGTGGGGGGGACTGAAGCTTTCTTT
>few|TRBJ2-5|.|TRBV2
CASSATETQYF
TGTGCCAGCAGTGCTACGGAGACCCAGTACTTC
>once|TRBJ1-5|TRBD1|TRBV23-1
CASSQGADNQPQHF
TGCGCCAGCTCCCAGGGGGCCGATAATCAGCCCCAGCATTTT
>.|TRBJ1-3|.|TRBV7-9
CASSPPGVANSGNTIYF
TGTGCCAGCAGCCCCCCGGGTGTCGCAAACTCTGGAAACACCATATATTTT
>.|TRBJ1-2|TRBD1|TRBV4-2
CASSQDKGQGYGYTF
TGTGCCAGCAGCCAAGATAAAGGACAGGGCTATGGCTACACCTTC
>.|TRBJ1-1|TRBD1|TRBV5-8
CASNRGLDTEAVF
TGTGCCAGCAACAGGGGGCTCGACACTGAAGCTGTCTTT
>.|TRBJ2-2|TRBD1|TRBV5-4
CASSRTGTTGELFF
TGTGCCAGCAGCCGGACAGGGACGACCGGGGAGCTGTTTTTT
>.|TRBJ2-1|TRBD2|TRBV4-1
CASSQGLGLYNEQFF
TGCGCCAGCAGTCAAGGACTAGGTCTATACAATGAGCAGTTCTTC
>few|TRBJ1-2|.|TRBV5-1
CASSLAGQGTNYGYTF
TGCGCCAGCAGCTTGGCCGGTCAGGGAACTAACTATGGCTACACCTTC